These T cell receptor beta chains were read from a single sample in a study of early T cells in non-severe SARS-CoV-2 infection. Via MiXCR, TCRdb re-called the 5' RACE reads, giving one row per CDR3 protein. The sample comprises around 75,000 distinct CDR3 sequences, about 9% of which are singletons, and 5.9% rests with the top ten. The specimen was whole blood. The origin of the receptors is an adult who was a healthcare worker with PCR-confirmed SARS-CoV-2 infection or an uninfected control (not recorded which). Both conserved end residues are part of each CDR3. D genes are given only for firm matches. Only part of the rows carry a size: once, few, many, or a class if the clone is expanded.

CDR3 protein	CDR3 DNA	clone size	D gene	V gene	J gene
CASSLVWGAPDTQYF	TGTGCCAGCAGCTTAGTCTGGGGGGCCCCAGATACGCAGTATTTT	.	.	TRBV11-2	TRBJ2-3
CASSAGELHEQYF	TGTGCCAGCAGTGCGGGGGAACTCCACGAGCAGTACTTC	few	TRBD2	TRBV12-3/TRBV12-4	TRBJ2-7
CASSSNLADTQYF	TGTGCCAGCAGCTCAAATCTAGCAGATACGCAGTATTTT	.	.	TRBV7-8	TRBJ2-3
CSVEEGRGYGYTF	TGCAGCGTTGAAGAGGGCAGGGGGTATGGCTACACCTTC	many	TRBD1	TRBV29-1	TRBJ1-2
CASAAGRRYEQYF	TGTGCCAGCGCCGCGGGACGGCGGTACGAGCAGTACTTC	few	.	TRBV27	TRBJ2-7
CASSTVLGQSSHEQYF	TGTGCCAGCAGTACCGTACTCGGACAGAGTTCCCACGAGCAGTACTTC	.	.	TRBV2	TRBJ2-7
CASSPPGERNEQFF	TGTGCCAGCTCACCACCGGGGGAACGCAATGAGCAGTTCTTC	few	.	TRBV18	TRBJ2-1
CASSESGGGNDYEQYF	TGTGCCAGCAGTGAATCTGGCGGGGGCAATGACTACGAGCAGTACTTC	few	.	TRBV6-1	TRBJ2-7
CASSFTGTGDTFF	TGTGCCAGCAGCTTTACCGGGACAGGGGACACTTTCTTT	.	TRBD1	TRBV7-9	TRBJ1-1
CANSGRVSFF	TGTGCCAACAGTGGCAGGGTTTCTTTCTTT	.	.	TRBV28	TRBJ1-1
CASTQWGTGANVLTF	TGTGCCAGCACCCAATGGGGGACTGGGGCCAACGTCCTGACTTTC	few	.	TRBV6-2/TRBV6-3	TRBJ2-6
CASSPSRGGSSEQYF	TGTGCCAGCAGTCCCTCCCGCGGGGGCTCGAGCGAGCAGTACTTC	many	.	TRBV27	TRBJ2-7
CVSSPRLAAASTDTQYF	TGTGTCAGCTCACCAAGACTAGCGGCAGCTAGCACAGATACGCAGTATTTT	few	TRBD2	TRBV18	TRBJ2-3
CASSSQPGNSPLHF	TGTGCCAGCTCATCCCAGCCAGGGAATTCACCCCTCCACTTT	many	.	TRBV18	TRBJ1-6
CSAREWDREESPLHF	TGCAGTGCTAGAGAGTGGGACAGGGAGGAATCACCCCTCCACTTT	.	TRBD1	TRBV20-1	TRBJ1-6
CASSLGPGLETQYF	TGTGCCAGCAGCTTAGGTCCGGGTTTGGAGACCCAGTACTTC	many	.	TRBV11-3	TRBJ2-5
CASSLGLAGVGAKNIQYF	TGTGCCAGCAGCTTAGGACTAGCGGGGGTAGGCGCCAAAAACATTCAGTACTTC	few	TRBD2	TRBV7-2	TRBJ2-4
CASSFGSPFPDTQYF	TGCGCCAGCAGCTTCGGTTCACCGTTTCCAGATACGCAGTATTTT	many	.	TRBV5-1	TRBJ2-3
CASSERALGQPQHF	TGTGCCAGCAGTGAAAGGGCCCTTGGTCAGCCCCAGCATTTT	few	.	TRBV6-1	TRBJ1-5
CASSSEGQGTSSEQYF	TGTGCCAGTAGTTCCGAGGGACAGGGAACCTCCTCCGAGCAGTACTTC	.	TRBD1	TRBV19	TRBJ2-7
CASSSTRDRVNEQYF	TGTGCCAGCAGCTCCACCCGGGACAGGGTGAACGAGCAGTACTTC	.	TRBD1	TRBV13	TRBJ2-7
CASSTRTGDDEQFF	TGTGCCAGCAGCACCCGCACAGGGGACGATGAGCAGTTCTTC	many	TRBD1	TRBV7-8	TRBJ2-1
CASSPHAGTGGQNIQYF	TGTGCCAGCAGCCCCCACGCCGGGACAGGGGGCCAAAACATTCAGTACTTC	.	TRBD1	TRBV7-2	TRBJ2-4
CASSPGGPLGYYEQYF	TGTGCCAGCAGCCCAGGGGGCCCCTTGGGGTACTACGAGCAGTACTTC	few	TRBD1	TRBV5-4	TRBJ2-7
CASSYTSPRTGSPLHF	TGTGCCAGCAGTTATACGTCCCCCCGGACCGGATCACCCCTCCACTTT	few	.	TRBV6-2/TRBV6-3	TRBJ1-6
CSAPTSPALTTYGYTF	TGCAGTGCTCCTACCTCGCCGGCTTTGACTACCTATGGCTACACCTTC	few	.	TRBV20-1	TRBJ1-2